Below are 12 T cell receptor beta chains sequenced from a single sample in a study of regulatory T cells in long-lasting Graves disease (dated by TCRdb to the early 2020s). The library was produced with multiplex PCR. Sequencer: Illumina HiSeq 4000. iRepertoire HTBI primers and Arm-PCR amplification of CDR3 regions were used to construct TCR beta libraries. The raw public reads went through TCRdb reprocessing: fastp at Q25, MiXCR clone calling, in-frame beta chains kept. Entries are consolidated by CDR3 protein sequence, retaining the most common genes and DNA. Within this sample are more than 450,000 distinct CDR3 sequences, with roughly 17% of them counted one time only. Over 9% of the sample belongs to the ten largest clones. What this sample's time point label stands for: newly diagnosed GD, antithyroid drugs for less than 3 months. RNA was extracted from PBMCs in TRIzol for both TCR sequencing and RNA sequencing.

This sample was also put to use in a study of T cells in Graves' hyperthyroidism and ophthalmopathy.

Sequencing was performed on peripheral blood mononuclear cells (PBMCs), taken at new diagnosis, from a patient treated with antithyroid drugs. The receptors were gathered from a man aged 35-49 years with Graves disease. Donor details come from another sample of the same person, matched by shared clones.

Only a few counts were recorded for this clonotype. J is TRBJ2-5 and V is TRBV6-1; D is tentatively TRBD1 or TRBD2 (6 bases each). The V and J ends lost 2 bases and 4 bases respectively, with 20 bases between them. The V gene's germline CDR1 is MNHNS and CDR2 SASEGT. This CDR3 has 17 amino acids. CDR3 sequence: CASSEMRSRGPGETQYF. The CDR3 region has the DNA TGTGCCAGCAGTGAAATGCGGAGCCGGGGGCCAGGAGAGACCCAGTACTTC.

This clonotype has a handful of counts. This sequence joins TRBV7-9 and TRBJ2-7, with 9 bases identical to TRBD1. V shed 5 bases, J shed 6 bases, and the junction held 8 bases outside the gene matches. CDR1 and CDR2 (germline): SEHNR, FQNEAQ (reference sequence). The CDR3 runs to 14 residues. In DNA, the CDR3 is TGTGCCAGCAGCGCCGGGACAGGGTTGACCGAGCAGTACTTC. Its translation is CASSAGTGLTEQYF. Using reference TRBV7-9 and TRBJ2-7 for the parts outside the CDR3, the full variable domain is DTGVSQNPRHKITKRGQNVTFRCDPISEHNRLYWYRQTLGQGPEFLTYFQNEAQLEKSRLLSDRFSAERPKGSFSTLEIQRTEQGDSAMYLCASSAGTGLTEQYFGPGTRLTVT.

The rearrangement uses TRBV20-1 and TRBJ1-2; TRBD1 matches at 7 bases. The length of the CDR3 is 12 residues. The V gene's germline CDR1 is DFQATT and CDR2 SNEGSKA (reference sequence). The V segment lost 6 bases and the J segment 9 bases; nucleotides outside the gene matches: 10. The CDR3 coding sequence is TGCAGTGCAGGAACAGGGGAGTCTCGCTACACCTTC. Protein: CSAGTGESRYTF.

This clonotype was recorded at least ten times. The V and J genes are TRBV2 and TRBJ1-4; no clear D gene. The CDR3 runs to 14 residues. The V gene's germline CDR1 is SNHLY and CDR2 FYNNEI. Trimming cost V 3 bases and J 0 bases, with 5 bases left between them. This CDR3 reads CASSELTTNEKLFF. The CDR3, as DNA: TGTGCCAGCAGTGAGCTAACAACTAATGAAAAACTGTTTTTT.

As regards this clonotype: A much larger clone lies a single base off, so this may be a read error. This sequence joins TRBV11-2 and TRBJ1-6; D possibly corresponds to TRBD1 (6 bases). Per germline, CDR1 SGHAT and CDR2 FQNNGV. The CDR3 has 15 amino acids. CDR3 residues: CVSSPRDTYNSPLHF. For the CDR3, the DNA is TGTGTCAGCAGCCCGCGGGACACCTATAATTCACCCCTCCACTTT.

In this sample, this clonotype turned up a few times. The chain combines TRBV19 with TRBJ2-7; TRBD1 or TRBD2 may be the D gene (5 bases each). The V gene's germline CDR1 is LNHDA and CDR2 SQIVND (reference sequence). The V end was cut by 1 base, the J end by 1 base, with 14 bases between. The CDR3 totals 16 residues. CDR3 DNA: TGTGCCAGTAGTATAGTTGGGACGGCACCTTCCTACGAGCAGTACTTC. Its translation is CASSIVGTAPSYEQYF.

This clonotype came up a few times. One junction end does not reproduce the germline sequence, and a read error may be involved. The V gene is TRBV14, the J gene TRBJ2-1; 10 bases are shared with TRBD2. CDR3 length: 14 residues. The germline V gene encodes CDR1 SGHDN and CDR2 FVKESK. The CDR3 coding sequence is TGTGCCAGCAGCGAGGGACTAGCGCGGGCTGAGCGGTTCTTC. This codes for CASSEGLARAERFF.

This clonotype was picked up many times. V gene TRBV3-1 combines with J gene TRBJ1-3, with 8 bases lining up with TRBD1. Germline V gene lookup returns CDR1 LGHDT and CDR2 YNNKEL (reference sequence). V dropped 7 bases and J dropped 2; count of bases not matched to a gene: 4. The length of the CDR3 is 14 residues. This CDR3 reads CASNDRGAGNTIYF. For the CDR3, the DNA is TGTGCCAGCAACGACAGGGGTGCTGGAAACACCATATATTTT.

The chain employs TRBV19 and TRBJ2-7, with a possible D match to TRBD2 (6 bases). This CDR3 spans 14 amino acids. The V gene's germline CDR1 is LNHDA and CDR2 SQIVND (reference sequence). V was trimmed by 5 bases and J by 2 bases, leaving 13 bases between them. CDR3 bases: TGTGCCAGTAGTGTGAGTAGCGGACCCTACGAGCAGTACTTC. Amino acid sequence: CASSVSSGPYEQYF.

The chain has TRBV12-3 or TRBV12-4 and TRBJ2-5, with D possibly TRBD2 on 5 matching bases. The CDR3 runs 12 residues. Trimming stripped 4 bases from V and 5 bases from J, with 8 bases between. CDR3: CASSSTKETQYF. The CDR3 nucleotides read TGTGCCAGCAGTTCGACTAAGGAGACCCAGTACTTC.

Turning to this clonotype: With only one base between it and a far larger clone, this is likely a read error. This rearrangement joins TRBV18 to TRBJ2-1; 9 bases line up with TRBD1. With V trimmed by 5 bases and J by 13 bases, 15 bases remained unmatched. This CDR3 contains 15 residues. In germline, CDR1 is KGHSH, CDR2 LQKENI. This CDR3 is CASSSQGAFVETQFF. The CDR3 bases are TGTGCCAGCTCATCACAGGGGGCTTTTGTGGAGACCCAGTTCTTC.

This clonotype was observed at least ten times. The chain uses TRBV20-1 and TRBJ2-5, with TRBD2 identical over 10 bases. In germline, CDR1 is DFQATT, CDR2 SNEGSKA (reference sequence). With 3 bases clipped from V and 1 base from J, the junction kept 5 bases outside the gene matches. The CDR3 length is 15 residues. CDR3 DNA sequence: TGCAGTGCTAGTCCAAGCGGGAGGGCCCAAGAGACCCAGTACTTC. This sequence encodes CSASPSGRAQETQYF.